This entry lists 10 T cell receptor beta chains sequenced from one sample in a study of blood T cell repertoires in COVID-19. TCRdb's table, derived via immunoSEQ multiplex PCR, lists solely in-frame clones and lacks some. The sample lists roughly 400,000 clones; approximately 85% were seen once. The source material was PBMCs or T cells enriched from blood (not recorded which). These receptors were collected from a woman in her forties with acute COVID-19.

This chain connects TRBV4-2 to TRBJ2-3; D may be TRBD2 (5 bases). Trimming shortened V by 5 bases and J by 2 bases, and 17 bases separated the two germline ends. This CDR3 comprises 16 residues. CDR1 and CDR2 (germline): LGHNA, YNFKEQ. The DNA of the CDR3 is TGTGCCAGCAGCGTCCTAAGCCGGGGATACACAGATACGCAGTATTTT. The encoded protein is CASSVLSRGYTDTQYF.

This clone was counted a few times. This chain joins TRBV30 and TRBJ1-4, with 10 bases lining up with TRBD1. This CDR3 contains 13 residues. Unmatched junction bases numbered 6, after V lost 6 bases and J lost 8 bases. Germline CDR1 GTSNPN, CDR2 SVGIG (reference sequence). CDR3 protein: CACQTGGPEKLFF. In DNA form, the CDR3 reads TGTGCCTGCCAGACAGGGGGCCCCGAAAAACTGTTTTTT.

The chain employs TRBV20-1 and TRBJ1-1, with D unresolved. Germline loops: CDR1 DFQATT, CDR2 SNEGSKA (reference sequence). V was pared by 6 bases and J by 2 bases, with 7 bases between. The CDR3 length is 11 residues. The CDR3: CSARGNTEAFF. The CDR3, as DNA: TGCAGTGCCCGGGGAAACACTGAAGCTTTCTTT.

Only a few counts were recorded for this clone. CDR3: CASSLGDRAQPQHF. CDR3 bases: TGCGCCAGCAGCTTGGGGGACAGGGCCCAGCCCCAGCATTTT. The chain links TRBV5-1 to TRBJ1-5, with 9 bases lining up with TRBD1. Germline CDR1 SGHRS, CDR2 YFSETQ. The CDR3 has 14 amino acids. Unmatched junction bases numbered 2, after V lost 0 bases and J lost 7 bases. Filled out from reference TRBV5-1 and TRBJ1-5, the complete variable domain reads KAGVTQTPRYLIKTRGQQVTLSCSPISGHRSVSWYQQTPGQGLQFLFEYFSETQRNKGNFPGRFSGRQFSNSRSEMNVSTLELGDSALYLCASSLGDRAQPQHFGDGTRLSIL.

CDR3 in amino acids: CASSMEDRVSNQPQHF. In nucleotides, the CDR3 is TGTGCCAGTAGTATGGAGGACAGGGTTAGCAATCAGCCCCAGCATTTT. J is TRBJ1-5 and V is TRBV19, with 8 bases aligning to TRBD1. CDR3 size: 16 residues. Germline V gives CDR1 LNHDA, CDR2 SQIVND (reference sequence). The trim removed 3 bases at V and 0 bases at J, leaving 4 bases unmatched.

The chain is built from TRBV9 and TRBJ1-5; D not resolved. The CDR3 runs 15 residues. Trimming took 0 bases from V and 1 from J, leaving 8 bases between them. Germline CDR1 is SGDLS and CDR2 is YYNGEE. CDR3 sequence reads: CASSVDSGSNQPQHF. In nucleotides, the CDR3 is TGTGCCAGCAGCGTAGACAGTGGGAGCAATCAGCCCCAGCATTTT.

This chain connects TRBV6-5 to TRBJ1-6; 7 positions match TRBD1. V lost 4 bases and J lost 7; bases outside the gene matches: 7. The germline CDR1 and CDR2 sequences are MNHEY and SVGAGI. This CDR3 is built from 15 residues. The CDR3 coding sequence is TGTGCCAGCAGTTCTCGGACAGGAACGAATTCACCCCTCCACTTT. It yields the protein CASSSRTGTNSPLHF.

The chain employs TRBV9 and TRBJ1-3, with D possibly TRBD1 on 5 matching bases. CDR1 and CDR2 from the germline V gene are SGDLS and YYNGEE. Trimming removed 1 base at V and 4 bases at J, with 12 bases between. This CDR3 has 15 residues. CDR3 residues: CASSVMAGMGNTIYF. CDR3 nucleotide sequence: TGTGCCAGCAGCGTAATGGCAGGGATGGGAAACACCATATATTTT.

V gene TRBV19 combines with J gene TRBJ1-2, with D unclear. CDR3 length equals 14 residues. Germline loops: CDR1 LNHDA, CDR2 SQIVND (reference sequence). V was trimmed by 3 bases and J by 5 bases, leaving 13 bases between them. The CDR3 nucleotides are TGTGCCAGTAGTATGTCACGGGGAGAGTATGGCTACACCTTC. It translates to CASSMSRGEYGYTF.

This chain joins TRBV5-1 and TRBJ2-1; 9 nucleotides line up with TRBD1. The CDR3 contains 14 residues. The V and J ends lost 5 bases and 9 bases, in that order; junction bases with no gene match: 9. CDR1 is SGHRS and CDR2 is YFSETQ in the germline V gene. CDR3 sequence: CASRSGTGNAEQFF. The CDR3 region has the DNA TGCGCCAGCAGGTCCGGGACAGGGAATGCTGAGCAGTTCTTC.